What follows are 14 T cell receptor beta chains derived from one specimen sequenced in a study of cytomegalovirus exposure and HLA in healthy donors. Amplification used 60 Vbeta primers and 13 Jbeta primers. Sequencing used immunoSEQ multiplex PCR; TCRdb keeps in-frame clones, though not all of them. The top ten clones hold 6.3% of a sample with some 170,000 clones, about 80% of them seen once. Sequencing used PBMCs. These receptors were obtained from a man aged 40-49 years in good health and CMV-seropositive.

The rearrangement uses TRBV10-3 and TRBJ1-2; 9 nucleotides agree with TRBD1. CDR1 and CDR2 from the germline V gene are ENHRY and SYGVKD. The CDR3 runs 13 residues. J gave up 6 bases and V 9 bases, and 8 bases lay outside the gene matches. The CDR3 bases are TGTGCCATAACCCCCACAGGGGGCGATGGCTACACCTTC. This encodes CAITPTGGDGYTF.

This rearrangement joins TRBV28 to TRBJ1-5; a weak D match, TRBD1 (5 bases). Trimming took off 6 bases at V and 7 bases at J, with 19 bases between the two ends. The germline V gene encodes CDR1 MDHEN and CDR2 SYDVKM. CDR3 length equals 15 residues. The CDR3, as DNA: TGTGCCAGCAGCCCCGTCCCGGGGGGGAGCCAGCCCCAGCATTTT. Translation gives CASSPVPGGSQPQHF.

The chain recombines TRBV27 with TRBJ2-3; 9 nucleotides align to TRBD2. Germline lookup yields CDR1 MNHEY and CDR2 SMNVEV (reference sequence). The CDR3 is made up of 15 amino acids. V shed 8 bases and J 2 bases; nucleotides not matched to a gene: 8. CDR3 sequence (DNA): TGTGCCAGCGGGATTAGCGGGAGATCCACAGATACGCAGTATTTT. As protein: CASGISGRSTDTQYF.

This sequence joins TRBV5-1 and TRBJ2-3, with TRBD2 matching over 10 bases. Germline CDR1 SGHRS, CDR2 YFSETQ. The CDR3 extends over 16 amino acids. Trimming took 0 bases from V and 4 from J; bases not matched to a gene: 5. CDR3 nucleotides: TGCGCCAGCAGCTTGGAGGGACTAGCGTTTTCAGATACGCAGTATTTT. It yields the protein CASSLEGLAFSDTQYF.

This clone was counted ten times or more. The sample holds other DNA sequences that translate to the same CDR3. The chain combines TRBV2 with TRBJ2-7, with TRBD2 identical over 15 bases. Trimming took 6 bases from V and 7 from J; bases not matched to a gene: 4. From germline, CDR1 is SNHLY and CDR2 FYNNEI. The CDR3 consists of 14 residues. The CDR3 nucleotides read TGTGCCAGCAGAGGGACTAGCGGGAGGTGGGAGCAGTACTTC. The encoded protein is CASRGTSGRWEQYF.

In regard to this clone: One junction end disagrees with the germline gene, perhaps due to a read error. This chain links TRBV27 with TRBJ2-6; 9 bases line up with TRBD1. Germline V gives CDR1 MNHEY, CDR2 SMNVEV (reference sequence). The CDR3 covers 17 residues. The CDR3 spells CASGIITGGSGANGLTF. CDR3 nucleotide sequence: TGTGCCAGCGGCATAATTACAGGGGGCAGTGGGGCCAACGGCCTGACTTTC.

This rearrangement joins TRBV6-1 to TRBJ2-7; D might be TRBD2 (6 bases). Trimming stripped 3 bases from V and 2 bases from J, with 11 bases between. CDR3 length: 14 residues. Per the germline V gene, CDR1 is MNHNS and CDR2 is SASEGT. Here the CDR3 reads CASSDQGLTYEQYF. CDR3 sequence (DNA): TGTGCCAGCAGTGATCAGGGACTTACCTACGAGCAGTACTTC.

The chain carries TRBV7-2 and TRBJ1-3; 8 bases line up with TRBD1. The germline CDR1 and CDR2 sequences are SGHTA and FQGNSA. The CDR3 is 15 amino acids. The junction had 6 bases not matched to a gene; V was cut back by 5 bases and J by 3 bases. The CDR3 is CASSLQGVGGNTIYF. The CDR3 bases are TGTGCCAGCAGCCTACAGGGGGTGGGTGGAAACACCATATATTTT.

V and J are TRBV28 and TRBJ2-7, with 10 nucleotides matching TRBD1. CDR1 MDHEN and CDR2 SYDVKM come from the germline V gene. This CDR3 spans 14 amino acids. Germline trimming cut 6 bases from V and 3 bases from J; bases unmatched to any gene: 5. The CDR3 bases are TGTGCCAGCAGCCCGGGACAGGGGTACTACGAGCAGTACTTC. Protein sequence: CASSPGQGYYEQYF.

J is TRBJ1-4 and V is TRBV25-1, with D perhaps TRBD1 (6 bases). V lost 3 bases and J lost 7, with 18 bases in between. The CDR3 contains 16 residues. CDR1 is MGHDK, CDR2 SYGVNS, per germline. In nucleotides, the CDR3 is TGTGCCAGCAGTGACCCCGGGAGGGGGGGACCTGAAAAACTGTTTTTT. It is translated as CASSDPGRGGPEKLFF.

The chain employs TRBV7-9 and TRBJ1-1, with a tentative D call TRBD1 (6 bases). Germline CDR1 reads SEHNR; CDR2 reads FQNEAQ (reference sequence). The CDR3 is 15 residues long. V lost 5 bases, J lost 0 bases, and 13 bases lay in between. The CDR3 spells CASSLMDRLNTEAFF. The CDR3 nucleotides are TGTGCCAGCAGCCTGATGGACAGATTGAACACTGAAGCTTTCTTT.

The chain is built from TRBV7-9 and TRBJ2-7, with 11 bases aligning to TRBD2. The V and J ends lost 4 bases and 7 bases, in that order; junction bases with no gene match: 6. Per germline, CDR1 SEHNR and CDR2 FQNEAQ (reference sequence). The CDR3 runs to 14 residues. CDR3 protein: CASSSIAGGDEQYF. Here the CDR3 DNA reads TGTGCCAGCAGCTCTATAGCGGGAGGGGATGAGCAGTACTTC.

The CDR3 DNA reads as TGCACCAGCAGCCTGGCCGGGACAGGGCTTCTATCGTTTGCCAAAAACAGTCAGTACTTC. Translating it yields CTSSLAGTGLLSFAKNSQYF. V usage is TRBV1 and J usage is TRBJ2-4; the D call in the table, TRBD1, was not verified against the DNA. TRBV1 is a pseudogene. CDR3 length: 20 residues.

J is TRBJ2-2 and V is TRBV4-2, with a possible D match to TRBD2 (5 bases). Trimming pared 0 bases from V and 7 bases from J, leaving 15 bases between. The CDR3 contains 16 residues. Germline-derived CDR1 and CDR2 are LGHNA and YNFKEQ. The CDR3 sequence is CASSQDIWPAGGELFF. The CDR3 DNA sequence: TGTGCCAGCAGCCAAGATATATGGCCCGCGGGCGGGGAGCTGTTTTTT.